The 18 T cell receptor beta chains below were found in one sample sequenced in a study of blood T cell repertoires in COVID-19 (dated by TCRdb to the early 2020s). Libraries were made using the immunoSEQ multiplex PCR assay. The table comes from immuneACCESS by way of TCRdb, which keeps in-frame sequences with V and J called. Part of the clones is missing from these tables; in studies checked, under half for an unresolved V gene and the rest for unknown reasons. The sample contains about 97,000 clones, about 90% of them found a single time. The biggest ten clones account for less than 5.5% of the sample. What was sequenced was peripheral blood. Every receptor here comes from a man younger than 35 with acute or convalescent COVID-19.

The chain uses TRBV2 and TRBJ1-1, with 8 bases identical to TRBD1. The J segment lost 5 bases and the V segment lost 5 bases, leaving 4 bases of the junction unmatched. The CDR3 totals 13 residues. Germline V gives CDR1 SNHLY, CDR2 FYNNEI. CDR3 loop: CASSYNRGTEAFF. DNA for the CDR3: TGTGCCAGCAGTTATAACAGGGGGACTGAAGCTTTCTTT. Based on the CDR3 plus reference TRBV2 and TRBJ1-1, the full variable domain is EPEVTQTPSHQVTQMGQEVILRCVPISNHLYFYWYRQILGQKVEFLVSFYNNEISEKSEIFDDQFSVERPDGSNFTLKIRSTKLEDSAMYFCASSYNRGTEAFFGQGTRLTVV.

The count of this clone is one. V gene TRBV2 combines with J gene TRBJ1-1; weak D call: TRBD1 (5 bases). Germline V gene sequence: CDR1 SNHLY, CDR2 FYNNEI. V was shortened by 8 bases and J by 4 bases, with 17 bases between the two germline ends. The CDR3 is made up of 14 amino acids. CDR3 sequence (DNA): TGTGCCAGCGCCTCGGTGTGGGGGGGCACTGAAGCTTTCTTT. This encodes CASASVWGGTEAFF.

The rearrangement links TRBV3-1 (or the pseudogene TRBV3-2) to TRBJ2-1; the match to TRBD2 covers 7 bases. CDR3 length equals 16 residues. Germline V gives CDR1 LGHDT, CDR2 YNNKEL (reference sequence). V lost 0 bases to trimming and J lost 6 bases; unmatched junction nucleotides: 8. CDR3 nucleotides: TGTGCCAGCAGCCAAGAGGGGTCTAGCGGAATCAATGAGCAGTTCTTC. Protein product: CASSQEGSSGINEQFF.

This chain uses TRBV5-8 with TRBJ1-5, with TRBD1 matching over 9 bases. The ends lost 4 bases at V and 3 bases at J; junction bases unmatched: 5. CDR3 length: 15 amino acids. CDR1 SGHTS and CDR2 YDEGEE come from the germline V gene. The CDR3 protein is CASSEGQGFNQPQHF. In DNA, the CDR3 is TGTGCCAGCAGCGAGGGACAGGGTTTCAATCAGCCCCAGCATTTT.

The chain joins TRBV9 to TRBJ1-1, with a possible D match to TRBD1 (5 bases). Deletions cut 5 bases from V and 3 bases from J, with 11 bases between. Germline V gives CDR1 SGDLS, CDR2 YYNGEE. The CDR3 is made up of 13 amino acids. The CDR3 is CASRGLGDTEAFF. The CDR3 DNA reads TGTGCCAGCAGGGGACTGGGGGACACTGAAGCTTTCTTT.

The chain uses TRBV5-1 and TRBJ1-2; D is possibly TRBD1 (5 bases). Germline V gene sequence: CDR1 SGHRS, CDR2 YFSETQ. V gave up 0 bases and J gave up 3 bases, with 15 bases separating them. This CDR3 has 16 amino acids. The CDR3 bases are TGCGCCAGCAGCTTGGGAGGCGGGGCCAGGGACTATGGCTACACCTTC. Its translation: CASSLGGGARDYGYTF.

V gene TRBV10-2 combines with J gene TRBJ1-6, with 7 bases that match TRBD1. The CDR3 runs 17 residues. The V segment lost 8 bases and the J segment 7 bases; nucleotides outside the gene matches: 17. The germline V gene encodes CDR1 WSHSY and CDR2 SAAADI. The CDR3 bases are TGCGCCAGCGGACAGGTCAAAGGGAACGCCCGCAATTCACCCCTCCACTTT. This codes for CASGQVKGNARNSPLHF.

J is TRBJ1-1 and V is TRBV6-5, with D perhaps matching TRBD1 (5 bases). The CDR3 has 15 residues. The ends were cut back, 2 bases at V and 0 bases at J, with 10 bases in the middle. CDR1 and CDR2 (germline): MNHEY, SVGAGI. The CDR3 DNA reads TGTGCCAGCAGTTACGCCGGGGGGGTGAACACTGAAGCTTTCTTT. This sequence encodes CASSYAGGVNTEAFF.

The chain couples TRBV3-1 (or the pseudogene TRBV3-2) to TRBJ2-5; D is possibly TRBD2 (6 bases). V was pared by 0 bases and J by 5 bases, with 13 bases between. CDR1 LGHDT and CDR2 YNNKEL come from the germline V gene (reference sequence). CDR3 length equals 15 residues. Written as DNA, the CDR3 is TGTGCCAGCAGCCAAGATGGAGGGAGAGTGGAGACCCAGTACTTC. It yields the protein CASSQDGGRVETQYF.

V and J are TRBV7-9 and TRBJ2-7; 7 nucleotides align to TRBD1. Germline CDR1 reads SEHNR; CDR2 reads FQNEAQ (reference sequence). V was clipped by 0 bases and J by 3 bases; unmatched bases: 5. The CDR3 sequence is 15 residues long. CDR3 nucleotide sequence: TGTGCCAGCAGCTTAGCTCTGGGACAGATCTACGAGCAGTACTTC. Translation gives CASSLALGQIYEQYF. The complete variable domain, with remaining parts taken from reference TRBV7-9 and TRBJ2-7, reads DTGVSQNPRHKITKRGQNVTFRCDPISEHNRLYWYRQTLGQGPEFLTYFQNEAQLEKSRLLSDRFSAERPKGSFSTLEIQRTEQGDSAMYLCASSLALGQIYEQYFGPGTRLTVT.

The genes are TRBV7-2 and TRBJ1-1; D is perhaps TRBD1 (6 bases). V shed 1 base and J shed 5 bases, with 14 bases lying between them. The CDR3 covers 15 residues. The germline gives CDR1 SGHTA, CDR2 FQGNSA. DNA for the CDR3: TGTGCCAGCAGCTTAGTTTCGGGGGGGCGGACTGAAGCTTTCTTT. The encoded protein is CASSLVSGGRTEAFF.

This chain uses TRBV7-6 with TRBJ1-1, with TRBD1 matching over 9 bases. The V gene's germline CDR1 is SGHVS and CDR2 FNYEAQ. CDR3 size: 14 residues. The junction had 5 bases not matched to a gene; V was cut back by 4 bases and J by 5 bases. The CDR3 nucleotides are TGTGCCAGCAGCTCGGGACAGGGAGAAACTGAAGCTTTCTTT. Its translation is CASSSGQGETEAFF.

The rearrangement links TRBV12-3 or TRBV12-4 to TRBJ2-3, with TRBD2 as a possible D gene (5 bases). This CDR3 region has 13 residues. V was cut by 5 bases and J by 8 bases, with 14 bases left in between. The CDR3 region has the DNA TGTGCCAGCAGTGTCCTGTCCGGAGGTACGCAGTATTTT. It specifies CASSVLSGGTQYF.

The V gene is TRBV4-1, the J gene TRBJ1-2; 11 positions match TRBD1. There are 14 residues in the CDR3. Germline V lookup: CDR1 MGHRA, CDR2 YSYEKL. The V and J ends lost 0 bases and 6 bases, in that order; junction bases with no gene match: 0. The CDR3 loop reads CASSQEGQGDGYTF. The CDR3 nucleotides are TGCGCCAGCAGCCAAGAGGGACAGGGGGATGGCTACACCTTC.

This clone was counted only a few times. The chain couples TRBV19 to TRBJ1-4, with TRBD1 matching over 7 bases. The CDR3 is made up of 17 amino acids. The J segment lost 8 bases and the V segment lost 1 base, leaving 13 bases of the junction unmatched. Germline lookup yields CDR1 LNHDA and CDR2 SQIVND (reference sequence). The CDR3 DNA is TGTGCCAGTAGTATAGGCCGGGACAGCTCGTCAATCGAAAAACTGTTTTTT. Translated: CASSIGRDSSSIEKLFF.

The chain is built from TRBV5-1 and TRBJ2-1; 9 bases align to TRBD1. The germline V gene encodes CDR1 SGHRS and CDR2 YFSETQ. The CDR3 has 16 residues. The V and J ends lost 5 bases and 4 bases, in that order; junction bases with no gene match: 10. The CDR3: CASRNLPGQGYNEQFF. Here the CDR3 DNA reads TGCGCCAGCAGGAATTTACCGGGACAGGGATACAATGAGCAGTTCTTC.

The chain is built from TRBV12-5 and TRBJ1-5, with 8 positions matching TRBD1. After removal of 6 bases from V and 2 bases from J, the junction contained 6 bases not matched to a gene. The CDR3 contains 15 residues. Per germline, CDR1 LGHNT and CDR2 FRNRAP. In DNA, the CDR3 is TGTGCTAGTGGACCGGACAGGGTAGGCAATCAGCCCCAGCATTTT. The encoded protein is CASGPDRVGNQPQHF.

V usage is TRBV25-1 and J usage is TRBJ1-6, with D perhaps matching TRBD1 (6 bases). V lost 3 bases and J 6 bases, leaving 6 bases between the germline ends. Germline CDR1 MGHDK, CDR2 SYGVNS. This CDR3 contains 13 residues. The CDR3 region has the DNA TGTGCCAGCAGTGACAGGGGTAATTCACCCCTCCACTTT. Protein sequence: CASSDRGNSPLHF. Together with reference TRBV25-1 and TRBJ1-6, the CDR3 gives the full variable domain: EADIYQTPRYLVIGTGKKITLECSQTMGHDKMYWYQQDPGMELHLIHYSYGVNSTEKGDLSSESTVSRIRTEHFPLTLESARPSHTSQYLCASSDRGNSPLHFGNGTRLTVT.